A selection of T cell receptor beta chains follows, all from one sample in a study of cytomegalovirus exposure and HLA in healthy donors. Profiling relied on immunoSEQ multiplex PCR, and the TCRdb table lists in-frame clones only, not all of them. The sample holds about 91,000 clones, around 59% seen once. Sequences were obtained from PBMCs. The receptors derive from a human donor in good health. Both conserved end residues are part of each CDR3. The order of the fields is J gene, clone size, D gene, V gene, CDR3 protein, CDR3 DNA. The D gene is left open where the match is weak. Size values are once, few and many counts, or a class for expanded clones, and some rows have none.

TRBJ1-3 | - | TRBD1 | TRBV4-2 | CASSDRASGNTIYF | TGTGCCAGCAGCGACAGGGCTTCTGGAAACACCATATATTTT
TRBJ2-5 | - | - | TRBV2 | CASSVLAARETQYF | TGTGCCAGCAGTGTCTTAGCCGCGAGAGAGACCCAGTACTTC
TRBJ1-1 | - | - | TRBV29-1 | CSVGASRNTEAFF | TGCAGCGTTGGAGCGTCAAGAAACACTGAAGCTTTCTTT
TRBJ1-6 | - | - | TRBV7-2 | CASSLAIASSPLHF | TGTGCCAGCAGCTTAGCAATCGCCAGTTCACCCCTCCACTTT
TRBJ1-2 | - | TRBD1 | TRBV7-2 | CASTTPRTGGYTF | TGTGCCAGCACGACTCCCCGGACAGGCGGCTACACCTTC
TRBJ2-2 | few | TRBD2 | TRBV29-1 | CSVGVLAGGTGELFF | TGCAGCGTTGGGGTCCTAGCGGGGGGAACCGGGGAGCTGTTTTTT
TRBJ2-6 | - | - | TRBV5-1 | CASSLAGSSGANVLTF | TGCGCCAGCAGCTTGGCCGGGAGCTCTGGGGCCAACGTCCTGACTTTC
TRBJ1-1 | few | - | TRBV6-1 | CASSENRGTEAFF | TGTGCCAGCAGTGAAAATAGGGGTACTGAAGCTTTCTTT
TRBJ1-2 | once | - | TRBV29-1 | CSVTSGGSNYGYTF | TGCAGCGTCACCAGCGGGGGATCTAACTATGGCTACACCTTC
TRBJ1-2 | few | - | TRBV6-5 | CASSFSPRQHGYTF | TGTGCCAGCAGTTTTTCCCCACGACAGCACGGCTACACCTTC
TRBJ2-5 | - | TRBD1 | TRBV18 | CASSPPQGQLETQYF | TGTGCCAGCTCACCACCTCAGGGACAGCTAGAGACCCAGTACTTC
TRBJ2-7 | - | TRBD1 | TRBV18 | CASPQDRGSHEQYF | TGTGCCAGCCCCCAAGACAGGGGGAGCCACGAGCAGTACTTC
TRBJ1-6 | - | - | TRBV5-5 | CASSSLGSNSPLHF | TGTGCCAGCAGCTCCCTGGGGAGTAATTCACCCCTCCACTTT
TRBJ2-3 | - | - | TRBV5-1 | CASSLPMTKTGTDTQYF | TGCGCCAGCAGCTTGCCTATGACTAAGACGGGCACAGATACGCAGTATTTT
TRBJ2-1 | few | - | TRBV6-4 | CASSDRGGGNEQFF | TGTGCCAGCAGTGACAGGGGAGGGGGCAATGAGCAGTTCTTC
TRBJ1-1 | - | - | TRBV5-1 | CASSSGVGATEAFF | TGCGCCAGCAGTTCAGGGGTTGGGGCCACTGAAGCTTTCTTT
TRBJ2-3 | - | TRBD2 | TRBV7-2 | CASSFSGGITDTQYF | TGTGCCAGCAGCTTTAGCGGGGGCATTACAGATACGCAGTATTTT
TRBJ1-3 | - | - | TRBV4-3 | CASSQDNRARQGNTIYF | TGCGCCAGCAGCCAAGACAACAGGGCCCGACAGGGAAACACCATATATTTT
TRBJ1-2 | - | - | TRBV6-1 | CASSAGQGYGYTF | TGTGCCAGCAGTGCGGGGCAGGGGTACGGCTACACCTTC
TRBJ1-1 | - | TRBD1 | TRBV7-9 | CASSVGQGGGTEAFF | TGTGCCAGCAGCGTGGGACAGGGGGGAGGCACTGAAGCTTTCTTT
TRBJ2-7 | - | TRBD2 | TRBV11-3 | CASSPGRGGYEQYF | TGTGCCAGCAGCCCGGGGCGGGGGGGTTACGAGCAGTACTTC
TRBJ1-1 | - | - | TRBV6-5 | CASSYPNTENTEAFF | TGTGCCAGCAGTTACCCTAACACAGAGAACACTGAAGCTTTCTTT